Listed below are T cell receptor beta chains from one sample, sequenced in a study of vaccination effects on CD4 cells after COVID-19. Some clones are missing from TCRdb's copy, which holds only in-frame ones; the method was immunoSEQ multiplex PCR. The table shows about 47,000 clones, with about 70% occurring only once. Their antigens remain unidentified. The starting material was CD4+ T cells from PBMCs cultured without peptide, obtained after COVID-19 vaccination. Receptors were obtained from a human donor who received a COVID-19 vaccine. CDR3s include the opening cysteine and the closing phenylalanine or tryptophan. The order of the fields is clone size, D gene, J gene, V gene, CDR3 DNA, CDR3 protein. D genes are given only for firm matches. Where a row states a size, it is once, few, many or the class of an expanded clone; other rows omit it.

>few|-|TRBJ1-2|TRBV5-6
TGTGCCAGCAGCTTGGGTAGGAGCAAAATGGGCTACACCTTC
CASSLGRSKMGYTF
>once|TRBD2|TRBJ2-3|TRBV3-1/TRBV3-2
TGTGCCAGCACTAGCGGGGTCGCAGATACGCAGTATTTT
CASTSGVADTQYF
>-|-|TRBJ1-1|TRBV10-3
TGTGCCATCAGTGAGTCAAGGGAGGGGAACACTGAAGCTTTCTTT
CAISESREGNTEAFF
>-|-|TRBJ1-1|TRBV19
TGTGCCAGTAGTAGGGGGGCCAGGAACACTGAAGCTTTCTTT
CASSRGARNTEAFF
>-|-|TRBJ2-1|TRBV7-2
TGTGCCAGCAGCCCGCCCGGCGGCTACAATGAGCAGTTCTTC
CASSPPGGYNEQFF
>-|-|TRBJ1-6|TRBV12-3/TRBV12-4
TGTGCCAGCAGTTTTGAGGGGGGATCACCCCTCCACTTT
CASSFEGGSPLHF
>-|-|TRBJ2-2|TRBV6-1
TGTGCCAGCAGTGGTCCCATGGGGGTCCGCCGGAACACCGGGGAGCTGTTTTTT
CASSGPMGVRRNTGELFF
>-|TRBD1|TRBJ2-1|TRBV6-5
TGTGCCAGCAGTTACGAGACGGGACAGAAGTTCTTC
CASSYETGQKFF
>-|-|TRBJ2-3|TRBV27
TGTGCCAGCACCCTCTGGGGGGATACAGGGTATCCGCAGTATTTT
CASTLWGDTGYPQYF
>-|TRBD1|TRBJ2-3|TRBV11-3
TGTGCCAGCAGCTTAGGAGGGACAGGGGGAGGAGATACGCAGTATTTT
CASSLGGTGGGDTQYF
>-|-|TRBJ2-2|TRBV5-1
TGCGCCAGCAGCCCCCTCCAGTTAGGAGACACCGGGGAGCTGTTTTTT
CASSPLQLGDTGELFF
>-|-|TRBJ2-5|TRBV5-1
TGCGCCAGCAGCTTGAACCCCGAGACCCAGTACTTC
CASSLNPETQYF
>-|TRBD2|TRBJ2-7|TRBV3-1/TRBV3-2
TGTGCCAGCAGCCTACCGGGACTAGGGTACTACGAGCAGTACTTC
CASSLPGLGYYEQYF
>-|-|TRBJ2-5|TRBV10-1
TGCGCCAGCAGTGCCGGGGGCAGGGGGGAGACCCAGTACTTC
CASSAGGRGETQYF
>few|TRBD1|TRBJ1-3|TRBV5-4
TGTGCCAGCAGCTTGGCGACTGGACAGGGATCCGGCACCATATATTTT
CASSLATGQGSGTIYF
>-|TRBD1|TRBJ2-3|TRBV20-1
TGCAGTGCCAGTACAGGGGGTACAGATACGCAGTATTTT
CSASTGGTDTQYF
>few|-|TRBJ2-2|TRBV6-5
TGTGCCAGCAGTTTTACAGGGTTGGCCGGGGAGCTGTTTTTT
CASSFTGLAGELFF
>-|-|TRBJ1-2|TRBV24-1
TGTGCCACCAGTGGGAACTCTTTCTATGGCTACACCTTC
CATSGNSFYGYTF
>-|TRBD2|TRBJ2-5|TRBV9
TGTGCCAGCAGCTTTGGGACTAGCGGGGGAGGTGAGACCCAGTACTTC
CASSFGTSGGGETQYF
>-|-|TRBJ1-2|TRBV5-1
TGCGCCAGCAGCTCTAATCCCACAGGAAGGGGTGGCTACACCTTC
CASSSNPTGRGGYTF
>-|-|TRBJ2-1|TRBV6-5
TGTGCCAGCAGCAGAATAGTGGCCGACAATGAGCAGTTCTTC
CASSRIVADNEQFF
>-|-|TRBJ2-5|TRBV11-2
TGTGCCAGCAGCTTAGGGGTAAAAGAGACCCAGTACTTC
CASSLGVKETQYF
>-|-|TRBJ1-5|TRBV9
TGTGCCAGCAGCGGCCGGGACCCCAATCAGCCCCAGCATTTT
CASSGRDPNQPQHF
>once|TRBD2|TRBJ2-1|TRBV25-1
TGTGCCAGCAGAAGGACTAGCGGGAGTGAGCAGTTCTTC
CASRRTSGSEQFF
>few|-|TRBJ1-1|TRBV18
TGTGCCAGCTCACCGAGTACTTTGGGGGTCGTGAACACTGAAGCTTTCTTT
CASSPSTLGVVNTEAFF
>-|-|TRBJ2-2|TRBV5-1
TGCGCCAGCAGCTTGGATTCGGCGGTCGGGACCGGGGAGCTGTTTTTT
CASSLDSAVGTGELFF
>-|TRBD1|TRBJ2-5|TRBV4-1
TGCGCCAGCAGCCAACATCCTTTAGGACAGGGGATAGAAGAGACCCAGTACTTC
CASSQHPLGQGIEETQYF
>-|TRBD1|TRBJ2-7|TRBV19
TGTGCCAGTAGTAGCGACAGGGCGGGCGAGCAGTACTTC
CASSSDRAGEQYF
>-|-|TRBJ2-5|TRBV30
TGTGCCTGGAGTGTGGGGTTACAAGAGACCCAGTACTTC
CAWSVGLQETQYF
>-|TRBD2|TRBJ2-2|TRBV3-1/TRBV3-2
TGTGCCAGCAGCCAATTTAGCGGGAGTCGAACCGGGGAGCTGTTTTTT
CASSQFSGSRTGELFF
>once|-|TRBJ2-7|TRBV4-1
TGCGCCAGCAGCCAATCTGGATCCTACGAGCAGTACTTC
CASSQSGSYEQYF
>-|-|TRBJ1-5|TRBV18
TGTGCCAGCTCACCAGGACACACCATGGGTCAGCCCCAGCATTTT
CASSPGHTMGQPQHF
>once|-|TRBJ2-5|TRBV29-1
TGCAGCGTTAAGAGGGGACAAGAGACCCAGTACTTC
CSVKRGQETQYF
>-|-|TRBJ2-3|TRBV7-9
TGTGCCAGCAGCTTAGTCCCAGTATCTACAGATACGCAGTATTTT
CASSLVPVSTDTQYF
>-|-|TRBJ2-5|TRBV11-3
TGTGCCAGCAGCATAAGCCAGGGAAGCGGGGAGACCCAGTACTTC
CASSISQGSGETQYF
>-|TRBD1|TRBJ1-2|TRBV6-1
TGTGCCAGCAGTGAAGGACAGGGTGGCGACTATGGCTACACCTTC
CASSEGQGGDYGYTF
>-|TRBD1|TRBJ1-1|TRBV6-5
TGTGCCAGCAGAAGGACAGGGGAGATGAACACTGAAGCTTTCTTT
CASRRTGEMNTEAFF
>-|-|TRBJ1-3|TRBV2
TGTGCCAGCAGCGGACAGAATGGAAACACCATATATTTT
CASSGQNGNTIYF
>-|-|TRBJ1-2|TRBV18
TGTGCCAGCTCACCCTCGGACAGCAGTGCTAACTATGGCTACACCTTC
CASSPSDSSANYGYTF
>-|TRBD1|TRBJ1-2|TRBV19
TGTGCCAGCAACCAGGGGGCAGGGAGTTATAACTATGGCTACACCTTC
CASNQGAGSYNYGYTF
>once|-|TRBJ1-1|TRBV5-1
TGCGCCAGCAGCTTGGTGCCGGAGAACACTGAAGCTTTCTTT
CASSLVPENTEAFF
>-|TRBD1|TRBJ1-2|TRBV27
TGTGCCAGCAGTCCCCGAAACAGGGGCTCGATATCTAACTATGGCTACACCTTC
CASSPRNRGSISNYGYTF
>-|-|TRBJ1-5|TRBV6-1
TGTGCCAGCAGTGATCTACAGGGTGTTCAGCCCCAGCATTTT
CASSDLQGVQPQHF
>-|TRBD1|TRBJ1-3|TRBV3-1/TRBV3-2
TGTGCCAGCAGCTACTACGGCATCGGGACAGATGGAAACACCATATATTTT
CASSYYGIGTDGNTIYF
>few|-|TRBJ1-5|TRBV7-6
TGTGCCAGCAGCTCCATGGGGAATCAGCCCCAGCATTTT
CASSSMGNQPQHF
>-|TRBD1|TRBJ1-6|TRBV27
TGTGCCAGCAGTTCTCGTGGGGGGACAGGGTCACCCCTCCACTTT
CASSSRGGTGSPLHF
>-|TRBD1|TRBJ1-5|TRBV16
TGTGCCAGCAGCCACATTGACGGGACAGGGAATCAGCCCCAGCATTTT
CASSHIDGTGNQPQHF
>-|-|TRBJ2-1|TRBV11-3
TGTGCCAGCAGCTTAGACAGCGGCTCCTACAATGAGCAGTTCTTC
CASSLDSGSYNEQFF
>-|-|TRBJ2-2|TRBV24-1
TGTGCCACCAGTGATTTGCAAGATGACACCGGGGAGCTGTTTTTT
CATSDLQDDTGELFF
>-|-|TRBJ2-7|TRBV18
TGTGCCAGCTCACGAGACTACAACTACGAGCAGTACTTC
CASSRDYNYEQYF
>-|-|TRBJ2-2|TRBV6-4
TGTGCCAGCAGTGACGACGGTGGCGGCGGGGAGCTGTTTTTT
CASSDDGGGGELFF
>-|TRBD1|TRBJ2-7|TRBV4-1
TGCGCCAGCAGCGACTACAGGGGGCGCGTAAACGAGCAGTACTTC
CASSDYRGRVNEQYF
>-|TRBD1|TRBJ1-2|TRBV12-3/TRBV12-4
TGTGCCAGCAGTTTCGGGACAGGGCTTGGCTACACCTTC
CASSFGTGLGYTF
>once|-|TRBJ1-5|TRBV2
TGTGCCTCCCAGAGGCAGAATAGCAATCAGCCCCAGCATTTT
CASQRQNSNQPQHF
>-|-|TRBJ1-1|TRBV29-1
TGCAGCGTTGTTTCGTTTCTCATGAACACTGAAGCTTTCTTT
CSVVSFLMNTEAFF
>-|-|TRBJ1-2|TRBV6-5
TGTGCCAGCAGTTCCACGGGCCCCTCGTCAAACTATGGCTACACCTTC
CASSSTGPSSNYGYTF
>-|-|TRBJ2-7|TRBV6-6
TGTGCCAGCAGCCCCCAGGACTACGAGCAGTACTTC
CASSPQDYEQYF